The rows below give T cell receptor beta chains drawn from one sample of a study of post-analysis software for immune sequencing data. TCRdb ran MiXCR on the PCR reads and lists one entry per CDR3 protein. The sample holds about 150,000 distinct CDR3 sequences; approximately 30% are singletons and the top ten take about 1.6%. The sample comprised blood. All receptors come from a girl aged 10 to 17 with multiple sclerosis. CDR3s include the opening cysteine and the closing phenylalanine or tryptophan. Fields, in order: J gene, V gene, clone size, D gene, CDR3 DNA, CDR3 protein. A D gene is named only where the DNA matches it firmly. Clone size is stated in some rows and not others, as once, few, many or a class when expanded.

>TRBJ1-5|TRBV30|.|.
TGTGCCTGGACCCCGTCCAGGGACCAGCCCCAGCATTTT
CAWTPSRDQPQHF
>TRBJ2-1|TRBV25-1|.|TRBD2
TGTGCCACCATAGCGGGAGTACGTGAGAATGAGCAGTTCTTC
CATIAGVRENEQFF
>TRBJ1-2|TRBV24-1|once|.
TGTGCCACCAGTGACCGGGGCTGGAGGGATGGCTACACCTTC
CATSDRGWRDGYTF
>TRBJ2-7|TRBV2|many|.
TGTGCCAGCAGGGAGAGGATTGAGCAGTACTTC
CASRERIEQYF
>TRBJ2-1|TRBV5-1|many|.
TGCGCCAGCAGCTTGAGCACCGGAAACTACAATGAGCAGTTCTTC
CASSLSTGNYNEQFF
>TRBJ2-3|TRBV5-1|many|.
TGCGCCAGCAGTAGGGCCGCAGGAGGTTACACAGATACGCAGTATTTT
CASSRAAGGYTDTQYF
>TRBJ2-1|TRBV4-1|.|.
TGCGCCAGCAGCCAAGACCAGGGGATACCCTACAATGAGCAGTTCTTC
CASSQDQGIPYNEQFF
>TRBJ2-6|TRBV30|.|.
TGTGCCTGGAGTGTACTCCGGCAGGGGATGTCAGGATCTGGGGCCAACGTCCTGACTTTC
CAWSVLRQGMSGSGANVLTF
>TRBJ1-2|TRBV28|.|.
TGTGCCAGCAGACCTCCTATCGGCTATGGCTACACCTTC
CASRPPIGYGYTF
>TRBJ2-1|TRBV28|.|TRBD1
TGTGCCAGCAACCCCCTCGACAGGGCTGATGAGCAGTTCTTC
CASNPLDRADEQFF
>TRBJ1-2|TRBV5-5|many|.
TGTGCCAGCACCCCCAGTACTAACTATGGCTACACCTTC
CASTPSTNYGYTF